This TCR beta chain was recovered during a study of beta chain features in type 1 diabetes. Looking at the study overall: Cell yields, gender and age were similar in healthy donors and patients. General study points: Naive, central memory and Treg TCRB repertoires seemed to resemble each other more closely in patients than they did in healthy donors. When VDJ junctions were examined, type 1 diabetes patients showed fewer insertions and more deletions.

For this clone: Its specificity is not known.

Investigators reverse transcribed all isolated RNA, so they sequenced expressed TCRB transcripts. Clones were sequenced by immunoSEQ multiplex PCR, and TCRdb holds only the in-frame ones, with some missing. The sample contains a few hundred thousand clones, 9.5% to 13% of which appear only once. Sorting with CD45RO/CCR7/CD25/CD127/CD95/CD27 yielded naive, central memory, regulatory and stem-like memory CD4+ cells. The sequencing sample was made of central memory CD4+ T cells from blood. This receptor was identified in a man in his late teens or twenties in good health.

CDR3 protein: CAWIAGAGNEQFF. The CDR3 DNA is TGTGCCTGGATAGCGGGAGCTGGCAATGAGCAGTTCTTC. The chain uses TRBV30 and TRBJ2-1; 9 bases align to TRBD2. Germline assignment: CDR1 GTSNPN and CDR2 SVGIG (reference sequence). This CDR3 has 13 amino acids. Germline trimming cut 4 bases from V and 6 bases from J; bases unmatched to any gene: 4.